This TCR beta chain was sequenced in a study of blood T cell repertoires in COVID-19. For the study at large: Acute and convalescent COVID-19 samples came from the United States, Italy and Spain. PBMCs, B-cell-depleted T cells, or T cells were the source of the cDNA or gDNA that made up the material.

V was clipped by 1 base and J by 3 bases, with 9 bases between them. Germline V gene data show CDR1 as SGHTA and CDR2 as FQGNSA. CDR3 length: 14 residues. As handled by the study authors: It was from reference gene primer amplification that nucleated cell counts were estimated. The data were produced by immunoSEQ multiplex PCR, yet TCRdb's version contains in-frame clones alone and is incomplete. The V and J calls and clone size are taken from that table; D and trimming were inferred from the DNA. This sample yields roughly 69,000 clones, of which roughly 85% are seen a single time; about 5% belongs to the top ten.

The sample taken for sequencing was peripheral blood. The sequence was obtained from a human donor in a cohort sampled during active COVID-19. The V call is TRBV7-2, the J call TRBJ2-5; D might be TRBD2 (5 bases). The CDR3 reads CASSLGGSEETQYF. For the CDR3, the DNA is TGTGCCAGCAGCTTAGGTGGGAGTGAAGAGACCCAGTACTTC.